Reported below is one T cell receptor (beta chain). Its antigen is still unknown. The data are from a study of long-term antiretroviral therapy in people with HIV. In the United States, treatment was given to all participants with HIV. This CDR3 is 13 amino acids long. Germline CDR1 SGDLS, CDR2 YYNGEE. Trimming at V came to 3 bases and at J to 2 bases, leaving 2 bases not matched to a gene. A v3.0 immunoSEQ assay was performed at survey level. Clones were sequenced by immunoSEQ multiplex PCR, and TCRdb holds only the in-frame ones, with some missing. The sample lists tens of thousands of clones, around four fifths seen once, with 3.5% to 6% in the top ten. General study results and limits: Before ART, certain clones expanded, and these dominated the repertoire at all time points.

The sequence came from a man between 18 and 29 years old with HIV. The input for sequencing was unsorted PBMCs, taken 0.5 years after starting antiretroviral therapy. The genes are TRBV9 and TRBJ2-7, with 7 bases identical to TRBD1. DNA for the CDR3: TGTGCCAGCAGCGGGGGGACAGCCTACGAGCAGTACTTC. Amino acid sequence: CASSGGTAYEQYF.